These T cell receptor beta chains were read from a single sample in a study of read filtering for tumor transcriptome and immune sequencing. TCRdb re-derived calls from the reads in MiXCR, one entry per CDR3 protein. The table shows 25,000 to 35,000 distinct CDR3 sequences, with over 13% occurring only once. The sequencing sample was made of a population of CD138-negative cells sorted from bone marrow. Receptor source: a donor over 35 with multiple myeloma. Each CDR3 is given with its conserved first and last residue. Each record gives: CDR3 length, D gene, V gene, J gene, clone size, CDR3 protein, CDR3 DNA. The D gene is left open where the match is weak. Clone size, where shown, is once, few, many, or a class for clones that have expanded.

>14|NA|TRBV6-2/TRBV6-3|TRBJ2-1|NA
CASRTWNYNNEQFF
TGTGCCAGCAGAACCTGGAACTACAACAATGAGCAGTTCTTC
>18|TRBD2|TRBV6-6|TRBJ2-5|NA
CASSYPIAGGKGLETQYF
TGTGCCAGCAGTTACCCTATAGCGGGAGGCAAAGGACTAGAGACCCAGTACTTC
>15|TRBD2|TRBV20-1|TRBJ2-1|many
CSAHPTSGSHNEQFF
TGCAGTGCTCATCCGACTAGCGGGAGCCACAATGAGCAGTTCTTC
>15|TRBD2|TRBV20-1|TRBJ2-1|many
CSARGLAGAYNEQFF
TGCAGTGCTAGGGGACTAGCGGGAGCCTACAATGAGCAGTTCTTC
>16|NA|TRBV7-9|TRBJ1-4|many
CASKDPQEDFNEKLFF
TGTGCCAGCAAAGACCCCCAGGAGGATTTTAATGAAAAACTGTTTTTT
>14|NA|TRBV5-8|TRBJ1-1|many
CASSREALGTEAFF
TGTGCCAGCAGCCGAGAGGCGCTAGGAACTGAAGCTTTCTTT
>11|NA|TRBV11-3|TRBJ2-7|many
CASSFPYEQYF
TGTGCCAGCAGCTTTCCCTACGAGCAGTACTTC
>16|NA|TRBV2|TRBJ2-5|few
CASSETGGLFRETQYF
TGTGCCAGCAGTGAAACGGGCGGGCTATTCCGGGAGACCCAGTACTTC
>16|TRBD2|TRBV10-3|TRBJ2-1|few
CAISESLAGDWGEQFF
TGTGCCATCAGTGAGAGCCTAGCGGGAGATTGGGGTGAGCAGTTCTTC
>15|TRBD1|TRBV11-3|TRBJ1-5|many
CASSPKEAGGQPQHF
TGTGCCAGCAGCCCCAAAGAGGCAGGGGGACAGCCCCAGCATTTT
>18|TRBD1|TRBV5-1|TRBJ2-6|many
CASTMGEGGRSGANVLTF
TGCGCCAGCACCATGGGAGAAGGGGGCCGGTCTGGGGCCAACGTCCTGACTTTC
>17|TRBD2|TRBV6-5|TRBJ2-7|many
CASSSLRRSSGTYEQYF
TGTGCCAGCAGTTCCCTTCGAAGGTCTAGCGGGACCTACGAGCAGTACTTC
>15|NA|TRBV7-3|TRBJ2-2|many
CASRPGTLRTGELFF
TGTGCCAGCAGACCCGGGACCTTGAGGACCGGGGAGCTGTTTTTT
>15|TRBD1|TRBV7-9|TRBJ2-5|few
CASSLGTGDWETQYF
TGTGCCAGCAGCTTAGGAACAGGGGATTGGGAGACCCAGTACTTC
>18|TRBD2|TRBV6-2/TRBV6-3|TRBJ2-7|few
CASRDAGTSGLVSYEQYF
TGTGCCAGCAGGGACGCAGGGACTAGCGGGCTTGTATCCTACGAGCAGTACTTC
>14|NA|TRBV20-1|TRBJ1-5|few
CSARTGDSNQPQHF
TGCAGTGCTAGAACGGGCGATAGCAATCAGCCCCAGCATTTT
>17|TRBD2|TRBV20-1|TRBJ2-2|NA
CSASSGLAGYWTEELLF
TGCAGTGCTAGCTCCGGACTAGCGGGTTATTGGACCGAGGAGCTGCTTTTT
>19|TRBD1|TRBV3-1|TRBJ2-6|NA
CAGSQDRDRLPSGANVLAF
TGTGCCGGCAGCCAAGACAGGGACCGTCTACCCTCTGGGGCCAACGTCCTGGCTTTC
>15|TRBD1|TRBV10-1|TRBJ2-1|many
CASSVGQGIGSEQFF
TGCGCCAGCAGTGTGGGACAGGGGATTGGGAGTGAGCAGTTCTTC
>14|TRBD1|TRBV12-3/TRBV12-4|TRBJ2-7|many
CASSSGTGSYEQYF
TGTGCCAGCAGTTCTGGGACAGGGTCCTACGAGCAGTACTTC
>16|TRBD1|TRBV20-1|TRBJ1-3|many
CSAKEDRGKSGNTIYF
TGCAGTGCTAAGGAGGACAGGGGAAAATCTGGAAACACCATATATTTT
>17|TRBD2|TRBV28|TRBJ2-3|many
CASSLSGAGGRGDTQYF
TGTGCCAGCAGTTTATCCGGAGCGGGAGGGAGAGGAGATACGCAGTATTTT